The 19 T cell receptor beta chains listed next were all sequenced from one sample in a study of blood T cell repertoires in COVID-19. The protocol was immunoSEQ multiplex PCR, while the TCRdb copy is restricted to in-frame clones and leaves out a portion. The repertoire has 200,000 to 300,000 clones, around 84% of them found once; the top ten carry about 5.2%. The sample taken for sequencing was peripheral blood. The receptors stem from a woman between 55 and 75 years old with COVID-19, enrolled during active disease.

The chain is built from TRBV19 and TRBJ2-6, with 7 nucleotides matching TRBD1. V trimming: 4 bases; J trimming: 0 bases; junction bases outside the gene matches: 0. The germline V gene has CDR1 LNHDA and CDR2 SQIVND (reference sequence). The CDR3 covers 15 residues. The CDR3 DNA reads TGTGCCAGTAGTAGGGACAGCTCTGGGGCCAACGTCCTGACTTTC. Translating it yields CASSRDSSGANVLTF.

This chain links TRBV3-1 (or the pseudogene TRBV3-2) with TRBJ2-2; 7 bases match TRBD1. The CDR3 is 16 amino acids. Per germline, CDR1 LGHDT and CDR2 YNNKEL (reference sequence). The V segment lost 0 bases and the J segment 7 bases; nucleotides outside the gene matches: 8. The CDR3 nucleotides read TGTGCCAGCAGCCAAGATGGGAACAGGGGAATCGGGGAGCTGTTTTTT. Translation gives CASSQDGNRGIGELFF.

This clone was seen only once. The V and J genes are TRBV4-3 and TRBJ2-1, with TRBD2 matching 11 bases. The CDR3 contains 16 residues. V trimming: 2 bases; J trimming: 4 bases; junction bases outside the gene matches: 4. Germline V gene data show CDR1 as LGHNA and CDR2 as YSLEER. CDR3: CASSQLGTSGYNEQFF. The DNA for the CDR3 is TGCGCCAGCAGCCAACTCGGGACTAGCGGTTACAATGAGCAGTTCTTC.

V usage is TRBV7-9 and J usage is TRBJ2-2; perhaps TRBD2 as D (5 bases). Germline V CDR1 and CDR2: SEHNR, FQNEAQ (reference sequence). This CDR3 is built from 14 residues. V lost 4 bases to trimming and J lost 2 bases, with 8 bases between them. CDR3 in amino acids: CASSSRTNTGELFF. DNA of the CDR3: TGTGCCAGCAGCTCCCGGACTAACACCGGGGAGCTGTTTTTT. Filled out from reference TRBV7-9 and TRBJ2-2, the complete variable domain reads DTGVSQNPRHKITKRGQNVTFRCDPISEHNRLYWYRQTLGQGPEFLTYFQNEAQLEKSRLLSDRFSAERPKGSFSTLEIQRTEQGDSAMYLCASSSRTNTGELFFGEGSRLTVL.

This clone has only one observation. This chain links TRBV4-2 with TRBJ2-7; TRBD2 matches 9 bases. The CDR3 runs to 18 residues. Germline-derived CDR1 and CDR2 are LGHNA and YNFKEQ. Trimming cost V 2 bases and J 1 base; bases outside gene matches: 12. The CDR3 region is CASSQRSGREGRSYEQYF. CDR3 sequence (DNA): TGTGCCAGCAGCCAACGTTCCGGGCGGGAGGGCCGGTCCTACGAGCAGTACTTC.

CDR3 region: CASSHLGTYEQYF. DNA of the CDR3: TGTGCCAGTAGCCACTTGGGCACCTACGAGCAGTACTTC. The J gene is TRBJ2-7, the V gene TRBV19; D uncertain. The V end was cut by 6 bases, the J end by 2 bases, with 11 bases between. The CDR3 totals 13 residues. Germline V lookup: CDR1 LNHDA, CDR2 SQIVND (reference sequence).

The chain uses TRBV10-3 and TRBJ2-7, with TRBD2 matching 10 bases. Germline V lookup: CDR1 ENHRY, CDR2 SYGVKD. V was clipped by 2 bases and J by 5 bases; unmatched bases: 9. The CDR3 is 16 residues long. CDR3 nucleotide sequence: TGTGCCATCAGTGAGGCCGGGCTAGCGGGAGCCGACGAGCAGTACTTC. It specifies CAISEAGLAGADEQYF.

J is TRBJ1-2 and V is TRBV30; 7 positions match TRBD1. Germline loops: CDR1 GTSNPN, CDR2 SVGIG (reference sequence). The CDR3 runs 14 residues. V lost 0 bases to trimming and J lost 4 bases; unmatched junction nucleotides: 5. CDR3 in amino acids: CAWSVLKGAYGYTF. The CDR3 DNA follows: TGTGCCTGGAGTGTACTCAAGGGGGCCTATGGCTACACCTTC.

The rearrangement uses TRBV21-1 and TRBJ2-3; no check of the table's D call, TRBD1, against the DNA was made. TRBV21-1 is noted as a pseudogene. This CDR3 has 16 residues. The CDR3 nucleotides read TGTGCCAGCAGCAAAGCGCTCAGGGCTTCCACAGATACGCAGTATTTT. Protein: CASSKALRASTDTQYF.

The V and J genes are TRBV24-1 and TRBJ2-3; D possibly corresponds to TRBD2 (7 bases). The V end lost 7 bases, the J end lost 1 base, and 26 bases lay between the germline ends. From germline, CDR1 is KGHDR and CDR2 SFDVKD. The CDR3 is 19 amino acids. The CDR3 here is CATRGGASKGSAGTDTQYF. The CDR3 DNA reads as TGTGCCACCAGGGGGGGGGCGTCGAAAGGTTCGGCGGGCACAGATACGCAGTATTTT.

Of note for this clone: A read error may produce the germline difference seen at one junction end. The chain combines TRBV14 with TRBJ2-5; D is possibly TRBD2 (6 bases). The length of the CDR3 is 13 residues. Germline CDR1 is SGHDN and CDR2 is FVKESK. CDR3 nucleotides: TGTGCCGGCAGCCTTGGAGGGCTGGAGACCCAGTACTTC. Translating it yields CAGSLGGLETQYF.

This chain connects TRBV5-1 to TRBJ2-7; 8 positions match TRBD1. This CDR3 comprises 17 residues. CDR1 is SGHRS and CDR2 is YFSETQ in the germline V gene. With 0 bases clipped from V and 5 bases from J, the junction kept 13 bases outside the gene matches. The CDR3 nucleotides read TGCGCCAGCAGCTTGGGCGCCACATGGACAGGGAGAGACGAGCAGTACTTC. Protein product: CASSLGATWTGRDEQYF.

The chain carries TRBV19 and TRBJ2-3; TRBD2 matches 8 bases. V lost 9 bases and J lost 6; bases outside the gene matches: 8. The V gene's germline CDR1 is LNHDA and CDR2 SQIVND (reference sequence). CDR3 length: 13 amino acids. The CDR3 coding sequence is TGTGCCAGCGGCCCGGGACTAGGCGATACGCAGTATTTT. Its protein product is CASGPGLGDTQYF. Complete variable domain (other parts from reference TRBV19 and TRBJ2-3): DGGITQSPKYLFRKEGQNVTLSCEQNLNHDAMYWYRQDPGQGLRLIYYSQIVNDFQKGDIAEGYSVSREKKESFPLTVTSAQKNPTAFYLCASGPGLGDTQYFGPGTRLTVL.

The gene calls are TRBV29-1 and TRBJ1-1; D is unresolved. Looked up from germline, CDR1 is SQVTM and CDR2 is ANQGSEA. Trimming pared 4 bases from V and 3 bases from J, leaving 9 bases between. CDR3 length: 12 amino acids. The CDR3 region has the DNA TGCAGCGTTGCATCGGGTGACACTGAAGCTTTCTTT. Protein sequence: CSVASGDTEAFF.

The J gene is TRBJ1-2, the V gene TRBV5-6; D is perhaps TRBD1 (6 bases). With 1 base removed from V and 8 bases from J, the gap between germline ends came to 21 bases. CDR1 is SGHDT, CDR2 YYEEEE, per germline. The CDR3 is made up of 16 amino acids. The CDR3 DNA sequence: TGTGCCAGCAGCTTGTTCGTCTCCCTGTCCCAGGGGGGCTACACCTTC. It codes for CASSLFVSLSQGGYTF.

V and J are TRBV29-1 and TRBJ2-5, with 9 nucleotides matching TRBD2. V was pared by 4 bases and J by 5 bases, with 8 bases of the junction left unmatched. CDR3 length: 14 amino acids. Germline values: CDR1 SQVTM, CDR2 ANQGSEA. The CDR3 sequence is CSVGQAGGGETQYF. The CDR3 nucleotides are TGCAGCGTTGGCCAAGCGGGAGGTGGGGAGACCCAGTACTTC.

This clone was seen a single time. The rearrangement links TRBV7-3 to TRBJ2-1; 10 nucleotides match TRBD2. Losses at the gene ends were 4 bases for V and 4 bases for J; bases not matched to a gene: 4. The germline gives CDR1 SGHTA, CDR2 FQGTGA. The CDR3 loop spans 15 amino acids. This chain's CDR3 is CASSSRTSGYNEQFF. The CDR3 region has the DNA TGTGCCAGCAGCTCCCGGACTAGCGGATACAATGAGCAGTTCTTC.

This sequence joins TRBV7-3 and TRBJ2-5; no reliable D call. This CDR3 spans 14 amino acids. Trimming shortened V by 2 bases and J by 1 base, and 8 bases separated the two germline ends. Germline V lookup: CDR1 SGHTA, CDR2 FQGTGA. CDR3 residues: CASSLGQAQETQYF. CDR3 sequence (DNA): TGTGCCAGCAGCTTAGGGCAGGCCCAAGAGACCCAGTACTTC.

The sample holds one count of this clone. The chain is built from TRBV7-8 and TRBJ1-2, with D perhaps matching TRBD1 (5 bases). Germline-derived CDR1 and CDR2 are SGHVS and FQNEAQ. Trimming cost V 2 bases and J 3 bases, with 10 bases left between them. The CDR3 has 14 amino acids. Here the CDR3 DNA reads TGTGCCAGCAGCTTACAGGGTTCCGACTATGGCTACACCTTC. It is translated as CASSLQGSDYGYTF.